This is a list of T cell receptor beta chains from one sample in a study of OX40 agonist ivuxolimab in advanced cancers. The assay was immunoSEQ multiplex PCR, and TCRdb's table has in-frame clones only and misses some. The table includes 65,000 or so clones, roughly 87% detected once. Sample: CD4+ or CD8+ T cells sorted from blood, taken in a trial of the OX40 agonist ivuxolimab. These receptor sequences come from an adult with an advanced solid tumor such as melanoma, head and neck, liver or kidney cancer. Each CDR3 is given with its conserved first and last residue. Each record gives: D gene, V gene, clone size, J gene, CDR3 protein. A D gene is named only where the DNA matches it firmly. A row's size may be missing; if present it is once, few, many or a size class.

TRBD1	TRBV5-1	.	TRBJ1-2	CASSTGTGGQGYGYTF
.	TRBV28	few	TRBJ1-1	CASSGFPGYSEAFF
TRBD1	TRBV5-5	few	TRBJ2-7	CASSLRGTGEGVLF
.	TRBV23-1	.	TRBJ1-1	CASRNLTRDEISTEAFF
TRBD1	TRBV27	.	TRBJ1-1	CASSPWGGQKNTEAFF
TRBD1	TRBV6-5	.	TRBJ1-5	CASSYSPQGAYPQHF
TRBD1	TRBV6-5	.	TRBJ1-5	CASSTGQVGNQPQHF
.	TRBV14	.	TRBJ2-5	CASSHLGRANQETQYF
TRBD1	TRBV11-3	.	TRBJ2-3	CASSSTGDPDTQYF
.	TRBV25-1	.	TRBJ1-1	CASSVVANTEAFF
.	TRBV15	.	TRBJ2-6	CATTSGESSGANVLTF
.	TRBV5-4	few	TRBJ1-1	CASSLKEGRTEAFF
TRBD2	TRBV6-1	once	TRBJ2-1	CASSAVQRGGREQFF
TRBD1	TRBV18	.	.	CASSRNHQGAGYEQYF
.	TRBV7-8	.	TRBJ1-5	CASSPRAGNSNQPQHF
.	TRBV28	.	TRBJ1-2	CASSLEKNYGYTF
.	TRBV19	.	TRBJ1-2	CASSIAADGYGYTF
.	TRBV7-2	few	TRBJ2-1	CASSLNGRQFF
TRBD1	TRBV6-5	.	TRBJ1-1	CASSPGTGGNTEAFF
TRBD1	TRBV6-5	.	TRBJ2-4	CASSLDRWGNIQYF
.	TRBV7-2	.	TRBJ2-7	CASSFQTGEQYF
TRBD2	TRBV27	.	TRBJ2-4	CASSLFGLAGGGGRAKNIQYF
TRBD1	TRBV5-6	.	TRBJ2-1	CASSLAGQEIYNEQFF
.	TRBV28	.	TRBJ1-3	CASSLRQLSGNTIYF
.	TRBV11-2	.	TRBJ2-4	CASSLEFSLNGKKNIQYF
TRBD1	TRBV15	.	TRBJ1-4	CATSSDRWTGYEKLFF
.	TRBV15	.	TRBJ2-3	CATSRVTDTQYF
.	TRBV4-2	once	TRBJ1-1	CASSLFRGVKNTGAFF
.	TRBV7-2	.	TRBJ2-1	CASSLRPAAYGEQFF
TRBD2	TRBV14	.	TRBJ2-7	CASSQETSGRVYEQYF
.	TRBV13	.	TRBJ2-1	CASSPTLGSSYNEQFF
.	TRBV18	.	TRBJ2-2	CASSMVKITTGELFF
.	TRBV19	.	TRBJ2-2	CASSIDPLGELFF
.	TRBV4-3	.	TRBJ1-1	CASSQERRANTEAFF
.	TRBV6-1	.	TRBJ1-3	CASSGWFVGSSGNTIYF
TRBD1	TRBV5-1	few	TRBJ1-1	CASSIRTGLVNTEAFF
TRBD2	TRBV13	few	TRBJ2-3	CASSLGASGGITDTQYF
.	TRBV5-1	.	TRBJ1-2	CASSLNGDNYGYTF
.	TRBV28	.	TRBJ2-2	CARGVRQGGHGELFF
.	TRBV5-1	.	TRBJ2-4	CASSLGAAKNIQYF
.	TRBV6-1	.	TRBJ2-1	CASGRTFDEQFF
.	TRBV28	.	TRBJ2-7	CASREIGPYEQYF
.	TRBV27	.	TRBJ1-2	CASSLEGSPPYGYTF
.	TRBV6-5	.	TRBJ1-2	CASRSGPQGYTF
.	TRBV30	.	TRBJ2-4	CAWSLAKNIQYF
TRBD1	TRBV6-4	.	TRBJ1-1	CASSDSGKQGRGIEAFF
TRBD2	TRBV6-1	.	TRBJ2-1	CASSETSGGRSYNEQFF
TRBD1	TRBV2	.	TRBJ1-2	CASSKDRVEGYTF
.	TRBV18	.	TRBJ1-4	CASSPDSGRDFNEKLFF
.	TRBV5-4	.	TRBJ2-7	CASSRGGDNSYEQYF
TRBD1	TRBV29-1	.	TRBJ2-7	CSLSGRGQYEQYF
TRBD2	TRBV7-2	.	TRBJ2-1	CASSKLAGEIWNEQFF
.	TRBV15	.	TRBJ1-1	CATSGTTLFF